The 20 T cell receptor beta chains below all came from one sample that was sequenced in a study of blood T cell repertoires in COVID-19. Produced via immunoSEQ multiplex PCR; TCRdb's table is partial and in-frame only. The profile covers a few hundred thousand clones, with 89% appearing a single time and 3.5% to 5.5% taken by the ten largest. Input material: peripheral blood. These receptors were collected from a woman aged 40 to 50 who had recovered from COVID-19.

V is TRBV19 and J is TRBJ1-5, with D unresolved. Looked up from germline, CDR1 is LNHDA and CDR2 is SQIVND (reference sequence). This CDR3 has 18 residues. Trimming shortened V by 1 base and J by 4 bases, and 20 bases separated the two germline ends. The CDR3 is CASSIGGAWKAYNQPQHF. CDR3 DNA: TGTGCCAGTAGTATAGGAGGTGCGTGGAAGGCCTATAATCAGCCCCAGCATTTT. Full variable domain (missing parts from reference TRBV19 and TRBJ1-5): DGGITQSPKYLFRKEGQNVTLSCEQNLNHDAMYWYRQDPGQGLRLIYYSQIVNDFQKGDIAEGYSVSREKKESFPLTVTSAQKNPTAFYLCASSIGGAWKAYNQPQHFGDGTRLSIL.

This clone came up once. This chain connects TRBV11-2 to TRBJ1-2, with D perhaps TRBD1 (6 bases). The CDR3 contains 16 residues. Deletions cut 7 bases from V and 4 bases from J, with 22 bases between. Germline lookup yields CDR1 SGHAT and CDR2 FQNNGV. CDR3 amino acids: CASTKGDKTRIYGYTF. DNA of the CDR3: TGTGCCAGCACCAAGGGGGACAAGACAAGAATCTATGGCTACACCTTC.

The rearrangement uses TRBV2 and TRBJ2-5; D is uncertain. The CDR3 loop spans 12 amino acids. Per the germline V gene, CDR1 is SNHLY and CDR2 is FYNNEI. V dropped 3 bases and J dropped 6 bases, with 8 bases sitting between them. CDR3 DNA: TGTGCCAGCAGTGACAGTAGCAAGACCCAGTACTTC. This translates into CASSDSSKTQYF.

This clone was recorded once. The chain couples TRBV6-4 to TRBJ2-3; TRBD1 aligns across 9 bases. Looked up from germline, CDR1 is MRHNA and CDR2 is SNTAGT. The CDR3 totals 15 residues. The V and J ends lost 4 bases and 1 base, in that order; junction bases with no gene match: 3. The CDR3 DNA reads as TGTGCCAGCAGTGGCACAGGGGGCGGCACAGATACGCAGTATTTT. This translates into CASSGTGGGTDTQYF.

V is TRBV6-2 or TRBV6-3 and J is TRBJ1-2; 7 nucleotides match TRBD1. The germline gives CDR1 MNHEY, CDR2 SVGEGT. The CDR3 consists of 15 residues. V dropped 5 bases and J dropped 1; count of bases not matched to a gene: 7. The CDR3 is CASSKRQGVNYGYTF. The DNA for the CDR3 is TGTGCCAGCAGTAAACGACAGGGTGTTAACTATGGCTACACCTTC.

The chain is built from TRBV9 and TRBJ1-1; D is possibly TRBD1 (6 bases). The CDR3 is 14 amino acids. V shed 0 bases and J shed 2 bases, with 8 bases lying between them. Germline V lookup: CDR1 SGDLS, CDR2 YYNGEE. As DNA, the CDR3 is TGTGCCAGCAGCGTAGGGGACACCAACACTGAAGCTTTCTTT. Its translation is CASSVGDTNTEAFF.

The chain employs TRBV7-6 and TRBJ2-3; maybe TRBD1 (5 bases). This CDR3 is built from 12 residues. V dropped 5 bases and J dropped 6 bases, with 9 bases sitting between them. CDR1 and CDR2 (germline): SGHVS, FNYEAQ. CDR3 in amino acids: CASSTGGDTQYF. In DNA, the CDR3 is TGTGCCAGCAGCACAGGCGGCGATACGCAGTATTTT. The variable domain in full, completed from reference TRBV7-6 and TRBJ2-3, reads GAGVSQSPRYKVTKRGQDVALRCDPISGHVSLYWYRQALGQGPEFLTYFNYEAQQDKSGLPNDRFSAERPEGSISTLTIQRTEQRDSAMYRCASSTGGDTQYFGPGTRLTVL.

A note on this clone: The junction shows a germline mismatch at one end, possibly a read error. V is TRBV4-1 and J is TRBJ2-1; TRBD2 might be the D (7 bases). The CDR3 covers 15 residues. Germline-derived CDR1 and CDR2 are MGHRA and YSYEKL. The CDR3 nucleotides read TGCGCCAGCAGAAACCTGGCTAGCGGAAAGGGGGGCCGGGTCTTC. It specifies CASRNLASGKGGRVF.

This rearrangement joins TRBV27 to TRBJ1-2, with 9 bases that match TRBD1. Trimming took 5 bases from V and 7 from J; bases not matched to a gene: 11. CDR1 is MNHEY, CDR2 SMNVEV, per germline (reference sequence). The CDR3 extends over 15 amino acids. CDR3 sequence reads: CASSERRDRALGYTF. CDR3 in DNA: TGTGCCAGCAGTGAACGCCGGGACAGGGCTCTTGGCTACACCTTC.

The chain joins TRBV5-1 to TRBJ1-1, with unresolved D. The V gene lost 1 base and the J gene lost 3 bases, with 16 bases spanning the gap. CDR1 is SGHRS, CDR2 YFSETQ, per germline. This CDR3 is built from 16 residues. This CDR3 is CASSLRPGVADTEAFF. The CDR3 DNA follows: TGCGCCAGCAGCTTGAGACCCGGTGTGGCGGACACTGAAGCTTTCTTT.

This chain joins TRBV4-1 and TRBJ2-7; TRBD1 matches at 9 bases. Trimming cost V 1 base and J 3 bases; bases outside gene matches: 4. From germline, CDR1 is MGHRA and CDR2 YSYEKL. This CDR3 is built from 15 residues. The CDR3 sequence: CASSQVGTGYYEQYF. As DNA, the CDR3 is TGCGCCAGCAGCCAAGTTGGGACAGGGTACTACGAGCAGTACTTC.

V usage is TRBV28 and J usage is TRBJ1-1; D is possibly TRBD1 (5 bases). Trimming cost V 3 bases and J 3 bases, with 20 bases left between them. Germline V gene sequence: CDR1 MDHEN, CDR2 SYDVKM. The CDR3 is 17 amino acids. The CDR3 sequence is CASSFLSFLGGDTEAFF. The CDR3 nucleotides are TGTGCCAGCAGTTTTCTCTCTTTTCTGGGAGGGGACACTGAAGCTTTCTTT.

This chain uses TRBV29-1 with TRBJ2-3, with a possible D match to TRBD2 (7 bases). The CDR3 length is 15 residues. Germline assignment: CDR1 SQVTM and CDR2 ANQGSEA. Trimming stripped 4 bases from V and 2 bases from J, with 16 bases between. CDR3 region: CSVAGGGVFTDTQYF. The CDR3 nucleotides read TGCAGCGTTGCAGGCGGGGGCGTGTTCACAGATACGCAGTATTTT.

The chain couples TRBV11-2 to TRBJ1-2; 7 positions agree with TRBD1. The length of the CDR3 is 15 residues. With V trimmed by 0 bases and J by 7 bases, 8 bases remained unmatched. Germline loops: CDR1 SGHAT, CDR2 FQNNGV. CDR3 region: CASSLDHSTGAGYTF. Written as DNA, the CDR3 is TGTGCCAGCAGCTTAGATCATAGTACAGGGGCTGGCTACACCTTC.

This chain links TRBV27 with TRBJ2-7; a possible D gene is TRBD1 (5 bases). V was clipped by 4 bases and J by 5 bases, with 21 bases between them. CDR3 size: 16 residues. The germline gives CDR1 MNHEY, CDR2 SMNVEV (reference sequence). The CDR3 is CASSSLVDSLGDEQYF. The CDR3 nucleotides read TGTGCCAGCAGTTCTCTAGTCGACAGCCTAGGGGACGAGCAGTACTTC.

The chain joins TRBV11-2 to TRBJ2-7; TRBD1 might be the D (6 bases). CDR1 is SGHAT, CDR2 FQNNGV, per germline. The CDR3 covers 15 residues. V was shortened by 3 bases and J by 4 bases, with 16 bases between the two germline ends. CDR3 region: CASSLGRGLYYEQYV. The CDR3, as DNA: TGTGCCAGCAGCTTGGGCAGGGGCTTATATTACGAGCAGTACGTC.

This chain's CDR3 is CATSEFRAAGTGELFF. DNA for the CDR3: TGTGCCACCAGTGAATTCCGGGCCGCGGGGACCGGGGAGCTGTTTTTT. This chain connects TRBV24-1 to TRBJ2-2; TRBD2 is a possible D gene (6 bases). This CDR3 has 16 amino acids. Trimming removed 4 bases at V and 5 bases at J, with 16 bases between. Looked up from germline, CDR1 is KGHDR and CDR2 is SFDVKD.

This clone was seen a few times. CDR3 sequence: CASSLLGGQPQHF. DNA for the CDR3: TGTGCCAGCAGTTTATTGGGGGGTCAGCCCCAGCATTTT. This chain connects TRBV12-3 or TRBV12-4 to TRBJ1-5; D might be TRBD1 (5 bases). This CDR3 is 13 amino acids long. V dropped 2 bases and J dropped 6 bases, with 8 bases sitting between them.

The V gene is TRBV28, the J gene TRBJ2-5; 15 positions match TRBD2. V shed 2 bases, J shed 0 bases, and the junction held 4 bases outside the gene matches. CDR3 size: 18 residues. Germline V gene data show CDR1 as MDHEN and CDR2 as SYDVKM. The CDR3 nucleotides are TGTGCCAGCAGTTTACTTGGGACTAGCGGGGGGAACCAAGAGACCCAGTACTTC. Encoded protein: CASSLLGTSGGNQETQYF.

J is TRBJ1-3 and V is TRBV7-9, with D possibly TRBD1 on 5 matching bases. The CDR3 sequence is 14 residues long. The V end was cut by 1 base, the J end by 7 bases, with 11 bases between. The V gene's germline CDR1 is SEHNR and CDR2 FQNEAQ (reference sequence). CDR3 protein: CASSLGGTRNTIYF. For the CDR3, the DNA is TGTGCCAGCAGCTTAGGGGGGACTCGGAACACCATATATTTT.